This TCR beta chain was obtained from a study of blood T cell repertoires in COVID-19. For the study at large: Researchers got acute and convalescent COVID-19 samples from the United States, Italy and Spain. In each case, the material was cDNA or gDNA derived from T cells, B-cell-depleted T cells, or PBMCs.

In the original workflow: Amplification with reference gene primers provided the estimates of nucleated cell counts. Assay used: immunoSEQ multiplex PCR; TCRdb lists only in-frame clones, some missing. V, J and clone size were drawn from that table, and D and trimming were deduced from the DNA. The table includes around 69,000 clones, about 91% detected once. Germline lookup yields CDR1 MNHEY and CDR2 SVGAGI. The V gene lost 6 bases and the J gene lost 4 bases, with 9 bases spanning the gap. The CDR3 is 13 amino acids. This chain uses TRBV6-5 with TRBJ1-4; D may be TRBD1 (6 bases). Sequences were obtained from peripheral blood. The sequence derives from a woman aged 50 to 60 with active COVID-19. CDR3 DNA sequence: TGTGCCAGCAGCCCCAGGGGTAATGAAAAACTGTTTTTT. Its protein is CASSPRGNEKLFF.